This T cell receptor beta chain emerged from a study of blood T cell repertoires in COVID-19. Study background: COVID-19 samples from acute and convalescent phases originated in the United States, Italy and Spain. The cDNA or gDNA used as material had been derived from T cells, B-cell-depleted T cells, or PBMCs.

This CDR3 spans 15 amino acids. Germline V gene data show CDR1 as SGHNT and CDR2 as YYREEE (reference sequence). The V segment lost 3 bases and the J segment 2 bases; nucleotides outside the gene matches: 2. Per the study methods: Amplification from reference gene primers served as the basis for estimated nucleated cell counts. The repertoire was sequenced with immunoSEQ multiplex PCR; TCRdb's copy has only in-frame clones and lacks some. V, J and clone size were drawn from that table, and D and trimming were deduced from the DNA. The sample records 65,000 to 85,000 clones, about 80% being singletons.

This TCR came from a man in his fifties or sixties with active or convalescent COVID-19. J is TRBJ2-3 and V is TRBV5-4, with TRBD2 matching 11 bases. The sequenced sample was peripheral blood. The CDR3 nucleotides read TGTGCCAGCAGCTGGGGACTAGCGGCCACAGATACGCAGTATTTT. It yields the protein CASSWGLAATDTQYF.